This entry features one TCR beta chain sequence. Described time point: persistent/refractory GD, antithyroid drugs over 5 years with positive TRAb. With RNA extracted from PBMCs as input, the TCR library was made. These data originate in a study of regulatory T cells in long-lasting Graves disease. Unmatched junction bases numbered 7, after V lost 6 bases and J lost 4 bases. The CDR3 has 15 residues. Germline-derived CDR1 and CDR2 are LGHNT and FRNRAP. Combining iRepertoire HTBI primers with Arm-PCR of CDR3 regions, the authors built TCR beta libraries. TCRdb processed the multiplex PCR reads anew with MiXCR; each CDR3 protein has one entry. Here the sample spans 450,000 or so distinct CDR3 sequences, 20% to 25% being singletons.

The V call is TRBV12-5, the J call TRBJ2-3, with TRBD1 matching over 10 bases. The receptor's source is a female donor with Graves disease. The material sequenced was peripheral blood mononuclear cells (PBMCs), taken when the disease was refractory, from a patient treated with antithyroid drugs. The CDR3 loop is CASGLRDRGSDTQYF. CDR3 bases: TGTGCTAGTGGCCTCCGGGACAGGGGATCAGATACGCAGTATTTT.